These 3 T cell receptor beta chains share one sample of origin, sequenced in a study of blood T cell repertoires in COVID-19. Clones were read by immunoSEQ multiplex PCR, and TCRdb kept only the in-frame ones, dropping some. The repertoire holds around 220,000 clones, with more than 65% as singletons. The sequenced material came from peripheral blood. The origin of the receptors is a woman between 35 and 50 years old with active or convalescent COVID-19.

The chain joins TRBV10-3 to TRBJ1-6; no clear D. CDR1 is ENHRY, CDR2 SYGVKD, per germline. V lost 5 bases and J lost 11, with 16 bases in between. This CDR3 spans 14 amino acids. The chain's CDR3 is CAISLEGGGTPLHF. Written as DNA, the CDR3 is TGTGCCATCAGTCTAGAGGGTGGAGGGACACCCCTCCACTTT.

This clone was picked up one time. The chain recombines TRBV6-6 with TRBJ2-2, with 12 bases that match TRBD2. Germline trimming cut 5 bases from V and 4 bases from J; bases unmatched to any gene: 8. CDR3 size: 17 residues. Germline V CDR1 and CDR2: MNHNY, SVGAGI (reference sequence). DNA for the CDR3: TGTGCCAGCAGTCGACTAGCGGGGGCCCGGGGCACCGGGGAGCTGTTTTTT. This encodes CASSRLAGARGTGELFF.

This rearrangement joins TRBV27 to TRBJ1-2, with D unresolved. Trimming stripped 5 bases from V and 2 bases from J, with 9 bases between. Germline CDR1 MNHEY, CDR2 SMNVEV (reference sequence). There are 13 residues in the CDR3. CDR3 in DNA: TGTGCCAGCAGTACGTCCCGGAACTATGGCTACACCTTC. Encoded protein: CASSTSRNYGYTF.